What follows are 27 T cell receptor beta chains derived from one specimen sequenced in a study of cytomegalovirus exposure and HLA in healthy donors. PCR was performed using 60 Vbeta and 13 Jbeta primers. Libraries were prepared by immunoSEQ multiplex PCR; TCRdb keeps only in-frame clonotypes and omits some of them. The sample consists of 65,000 to 70,000 clones, about 80% of them appearing once. What was sequenced was PBMCs. The receptor source for this set is a man aged 50 or older in good health and CMV-seronegative.

V and J are TRBV6-5 and TRBJ2-7; 14 bases line up with TRBD2. The CDR3 has 12 amino acids. Looked up from germline, CDR1 is MNHEY and CDR2 is SVGAGI. V shed 6 bases and J 12 bases; nucleotides not matched to a gene: 4. The CDR3 DNA sequence: TGTGCCAGCAGAGGGACTAGCGGGGGTGTGTACTTC. Protein: CASRGTSGGVYF.

This chain's CDR3 is CASTQLKGDTGELFF. The CDR3 nucleotides read TGTGCCAGTACCCAACTCAAGGGGGACACCGGGGAGCTGTTTTTT. The chain recombines TRBV19 with TRBJ2-2; D possibly corresponds to TRBD1 (6 bases). Germline V gene data show CDR1 as LNHDA and CDR2 as SQIVND (reference sequence). The CDR3 loop spans 15 amino acids. Trimming removed 7 bases at V and 3 bases at J, with 15 bases between.

The genes are TRBV15 and TRBJ2-5; TRBD2 aligns across 10 bases. The CDR3 is made up of 16 amino acids. Germline assignment: CDR1 LNHNV and CDR2 YYDKDF (reference sequence). V trimming: 0 bases; J trimming: 5 bases; junction bases outside the gene matches: 6. CDR3: CATSRDLAGEAETQYF. CDR3 nucleotide sequence: TGTGCCACCAGCAGAGATCTAGCGGGGGAAGCTGAGACCCAGTACTTC.

The V call is TRBV28, the J call TRBJ2-7; no clear D gene. The CDR3 sequence is 15 residues long. CDR1 is MDHEN, CDR2 SYDVKM, per germline. V was cut by 3 bases and J by 4 bases, with 16 bases left in between. The CDR3 loop is CASSFRHSGRYEQYF. CDR3 sequence (DNA): TGTGCCAGCAGTTTCCGTCATTCCGGTCGGTACGAGCAGTACTTC.

This rearrangement joins TRBV4-2 to TRBJ2-2, with TRBD2 matching over 12 bases. This CDR3 region has 16 residues. Looked up from germline, CDR1 is LGHNA and CDR2 is YNFKEQ. With V trimmed by 0 bases and J by 5 bases, 1 base remained unmatched. The CDR3 DNA sequence: TGTGCCAGCAGCCAAGATACTAGCGGGGGGACCGGGGAGCTGTTTTTT. Its translation: CASSQDTSGGTGELFF.

This clone appeared a single time. CDR3 sequence: CASSKSNVRGEQFF. CDR3 DNA sequence: TGTGCCAGCAGCAAGAGTAACGTTCGGGGTGAGCAGTTCTTC. V usage is TRBV7-8 and J usage is TRBJ2-1; D may be TRBD2 (5 bases). V shed 5 bases and J shed 9 bases, with 17 bases lying between them. This CDR3 is 14 amino acids long. Germline V gives CDR1 SGHVS, CDR2 FQNEAQ.

The J gene is TRBJ1-3, the V gene TRBV29-1; D call uncertain. Germline V lookup: CDR1 SQVTM, CDR2 ANQGSEA. V was clipped by 4 bases and J by 9 bases, with 10 bases between them. This CDR3 contains 11 residues. The CDR3 DNA is TGCAGCGTTGTTAGTTCGAGCACCATATATTTT. Protein product: CSVVSSSTIYF.

V gene TRBV6-1 combines with J gene TRBJ2-5; 7 bases are a match to TRBD1. The CDR3 is 15 residues long. Germline V gene lookup returns CDR1 MNHNS and CDR2 SASEGT. Trimming cost V 4 bases and J 5 bases; bases outside gene matches: 10. The CDR3 loop is CASSVTTGTRETQYF. CDR3 in DNA: TGTGCCAGCAGTGTCACGACAGGGACCAGGGAGACCCAGTACTTC.

This chain uses TRBV7-8 with TRBJ2-7; D possibly corresponds to TRBD2 (5 bases). The CDR3 extends over 14 amino acids. Trimming stripped 5 bases from V and 2 bases from J, with 13 bases between. Germline V gene sequence: CDR1 SGHVS, CDR2 FQNEAQ. Written as DNA, the CDR3 is TGTGCCAGCAGCCGACCGGGATCACCCTACGAGCAGTACTTC. It is translated as CASSRPGSPYEQYF. Full variable domain (missing parts from reference TRBV7-8 and TRBJ2-7): GAGVSQSPRYKVAKRGQDVALRCDPISGHVSLFWYQQALGQGPEFLTYFQNEAQLDKSGLPSDRFFAERPEGSVSTLKIQRTQQEDSAVYLCASSRPGSPYEQYFGPGTRLTVT.

The chain employs TRBV6-5 and TRBJ1-3; TRBD1 might be the D (5 bases). The CDR3 consists of 15 residues. V lost 0 bases to trimming and J lost 2 bases, with 8 bases between them. From germline, CDR1 is MNHEY and CDR2 SVGAGI. CDR3 DNA sequence: TGTGCCAGCAGTTACTCATTAGGGGCTGGAAACACCATATATTTT. Translating gives CASSYSLGAGNTIYF.

This chain links TRBV25-1 with TRBJ2-3, with 11 bases lining up with TRBD2. V gave up 6 bases and J gave up 2 bases; unmatched junction bases: 4. This CDR3 spans 15 amino acids. Germline V gives CDR1 MGHDK, CDR2 SYGVNS. The CDR3 DNA sequence: TGTGCCAGCAGCCGACTAGCGGGGACCACAGATACGCAGTATTTT. It encodes CASSRLAGTTDTQYF.

The genes are TRBV29-1 and TRBJ1-1, with a possible D match to TRBD1 (5 bases). The length of the CDR3 is 13 residues. Per the germline V gene, CDR1 is SQVTM and CDR2 is ANQGSEA. V was trimmed by 3 bases and J by 4 bases, leaving 12 bases between them. The CDR3 sequence: CSVEGGKRTEAFF. CDR3 sequence (DNA): TGCAGCGTTGAGGGGGGTAAACGCACTGAAGCTTTCTTT. Drawing the rest from reference TRBV29-1 and TRBJ1-1, the complete variable domain is SAVISQKPSRDICQRGTSLTIQCQVDSQVTMMFWYRQQPGQSLTLIATANQGSEATYESGFVIDKFPISRPNLTFSTLTVSNMSPEDSSIYLCSVEGGKRTEAFFGQGTRLTVV.

This clone was found a few times. V and J are TRBV13 and TRBJ1-3; D unresolved. This CDR3 is 13 amino acids long. Germline V gene lookup returns CDR1 PRHDT and CDR2 FYEKMQ (reference sequence). V lost 4 bases and J 9 bases, leaving 13 bases between the germline ends. The CDR3 region is CASSSRGGGTIYF. The CDR3 coding sequence is TGTGCCAGCAGCTCGCGGGGAGGAGGCACCATATATTTT.

The V call is TRBV30, the J call TRBJ1-4, with 8 nucleotides matching TRBD1. Trimming cost V 1 base and J 8 bases; bases outside gene matches: 3. Looked up from germline, CDR1 is GTSNPN and CDR2 is SVGIG (reference sequence). The CDR3 is 13 amino acids. CDR3 loop: CAWSEQGVEKLFF. The CDR3 DNA reads TGTGCCTGGAGTGAACAGGGGGTCGAAAAACTGTTTTTT.

The genes are TRBV7-6 and TRBJ2-7, with TRBD2 matching 11 bases. The CDR3 consists of 16 residues. Germline assignment: CDR1 SGHVS and CDR2 FNYEAQ. The V gene end was trimmed by 4 bases and the J gene end by 0 bases; junction bases not matched to a gene: 5. CDR3 coding DNA: TGTGCCAGCAGCTCCGGGACTAGCGGAGACTCCTACGAGCAGTACTTC. Residues: CASSSGTSGDSYEQYF. The full variable domain, with the rest looked up from reference TRBV7-6 and TRBJ2-7, is GAGVSQSPRYKVTKRGQDVALRCDPISGHVSLYWYRQALGQGPEFLTYFNYEAQQDKSGLPNDRFSAERPEGSISTLTIQRTEQRDSAMYRCASSSGTSGDSYEQYFGPGTRLTVT.

The V call is TRBV19, the J call TRBJ2-7, with a weak D call TRBD1 (5 bases). This CDR3 region has 14 residues. CDR1 is LNHDA, CDR2 SQIVND, per germline (reference sequence). Trimming pared 0 bases from V and 1 base from J, leaving 7 bases between. Here the CDR3 reads CASSIDKGSYEQYF. In nucleotides, the CDR3 is TGTGCCAGTAGTATAGATAAGGGGTCCTACGAGCAGTACTTC.

Only a few counts were recorded for this clone. The chain employs TRBV5-5 and TRBJ2-1, with D tentatively TRBD1 (5 bases). The V gene's germline CDR1 is SGHKS and CDR2 YYEKEE (reference sequence). Trimming pared 4 bases from V and 4 bases from J, leaving 9 bases between. There are 13 residues in the CDR3. DNA of the CDR3: TGTGCCAGCAGCCTAGACAGTTACAATGAGCAGTTCTTC. This sequence encodes CASSLDSYNEQFF.

The chain joins TRBV5-1 to TRBJ2-1; 11 positions match TRBD1. Germline-derived CDR1 and CDR2 are SGHRS and YFSETQ. J lost 8 bases, V lost 4 bases, and 11 bases had no gene match. CDR3 length: 16 residues. The CDR3 DNA sequence: TGCGCCAGCAGCGCAACCGGGACAGGGGGTCAGGATGAGCAGTTCTTC. It specifies CASSATGTGGQDEQFF.

This clone was observed a single time. The genes are TRBV6-6 and TRBJ1-5, with D possibly being TRBD1 (6 bases). Germline assignment: CDR1 MNHNY and CDR2 SVGAGI (reference sequence). Trimming removed 6 bases from V and 6 bases from J, with 9 bases in between. The CDR3 has 12 residues. The CDR3 reads CASSSGVQPQHF. CDR3 bases: TGTGCCAGCAGCTCAGGGGTTCAGCCCCAGCATTTT.

The chain carries TRBV7-6 and TRBJ1-2, with D maybe TRBD1 (6 bases). CDR1 SGHVS and CDR2 FNYEAQ come from the germline V gene. Trimming took 1 base from V and 7 from J, leaving 13 bases between them. The CDR3 length is 14 residues. This CDR3 is CASSLGAGAGGYTF. The CDR3 DNA reads as TGTGCCAGCAGCTTAGGTGCGGGGGCTGGTGGCTACACCTTC.

For the CDR3, the DNA is TGTGCCAGCAGTGAACCGGGACTAGCGGGACCGGGGGAGCAGTTCTTC. This gives the protein CASSEPGLAGPGEQFF. This chain connects TRBV25-1 to TRBJ2-1, with 13 bases that match TRBD2. After removal of 2 bases from V and 10 bases from J, the junction contained 8 bases not matched to a gene. Germline lookup yields CDR1 MGHDK and CDR2 SYGVNS. CDR3 length equals 16 residues.

CDR3 residues: CASSLPGQGDPLRAFF. The CDR3 nucleotides are TGTGCCAGCAGCCTGCCGGGACAGGGTGATCCCCTTAGAGCTTTCTTT. V is TRBV7-6 and J is TRBJ1-1, with 9 bases lining up with TRBD1. The CDR3 is made up of 16 amino acids. CDR1 is SGHVS and CDR2 is FNYEAQ in the germline V gene. V shed 5 bases and J 10 bases; nucleotides not matched to a gene: 17.

The chain recombines TRBV11-2 with TRBJ1-3, with no clear D. Trimming left V 1 base short and J 0 bases short, with 10 bases between. This CDR3 has 16 amino acids. The V gene's germline CDR1 is SGHAT and CDR2 FQNNGV. CDR3 sequence reads: CASSLGVGSSGNTIYF. The CDR3 bases are TGTGCCAGCAGCTTAGGTGTCGGGAGCTCTGGAAACACCATATATTTT.

V is TRBV5-1 and J is TRBJ1-4, with D perhaps matching TRBD1 (5 bases). Trimming took off 5 bases at V and 0 bases at J, with 5 bases between the two ends. The CDR3 is made up of 13 amino acids. Germline V gives CDR1 SGHRS, CDR2 YFSETQ. The CDR3 loop reads CASRTATNEKLFF. For the CDR3, the DNA is TGCGCCAGCAGGACAGCAACTAATGAAAAACTGTTTTTT.

The V call is TRBV7-9, the J call TRBJ2-5, with 9 bases aligning to TRBD2. Germline V gene data show CDR1 as SEHNR and CDR2 as FQNEAQ (reference sequence). The trim removed 4 bases at V and 2 bases at J, leaving 5 bases unmatched. This CDR3 has 15 residues. DNA for the CDR3: TGTGCCAGCAGCTCCCAGCGGGAGGTTCAAGAGACCCAGTACTTC. Its translation: CASSSQREVQETQYF. The whole variable domain, filled in from reference TRBV7-9 and TRBJ2-5, reads DTGVSQNPRHKITKRGQNVTFRCDPISEHNRLYWYRQTLGQGPEFLTYFQNEAQLEKSRLLSDRFSAERPKGSFSTLEIQRTEQGDSAMYLCASSSQREVQETQYFGPGTRLLVL.

The chain combines TRBV28 with TRBJ1-2; 9 positions match TRBD1. Per the germline V gene, CDR1 is MDHEN and CDR2 is SYDVKM. The V segment lost 7 bases and the J segment 5 bases; nucleotides outside the gene matches: 8. The CDR3 is 14 residues long. The CDR3 protein is CASITGGARYGYTF. For the CDR3, the DNA is TGTGCCAGCATTACAGGGGGCGCTCGGTATGGCTACACCTTC.

This clone was recorded only once. The CDR3 DNA reads TGTGCCACCAGCAGAGTAAACGGGAATTCACCCCTCCACTTT. Translated, it gives CATSRVNGNSPLHF. The chain recombines TRBV15 with TRBJ1-6; no clear D. The V and J ends lost 1 base and 7 bases respectively, with 8 bases between them. The length of the CDR3 is 14 residues. Germline values: CDR1 LNHNV, CDR2 YYDKDF (reference sequence).